These T cell receptor beta chains were read from a single sample in a study of cytomegalovirus exposure and HLA in healthy donors. Generated by immunoSEQ multiplex PCR, the TCRdb table keeps only in-frame clones and is missing some. The top ten clones hold roughly 9.3% of a sample with 100,000 or so clones, roughly three quarters of them seen once. Source material: PBMCs. Source of these receptors: a male donor in good health and CMV-seropositive. Each CDR3 is given with its conserved first and last residue. D genes are given only for firm matches. The size field is filled for only some rows; it gives once, few, many or a size class.

size,D,J,V,CDR3,DNA
-,TRBD2,TRBJ2-1,TRBV29-1,CSVDGLAGNEQFF,TGCAGCGTTGACGGACTAGCGGGAAACGAGCAGTTCTTC
-,-,TRBJ2-5,TRBV19,CRVRGVETQYF,TGTAGGGTCAGGGGTGTCGAGACCCAGTACTTC
-,-,TRBJ2-2,TRBV7-7,CASSLGSSATGELFF,TGTGCCAGCAGCTTAGGGTCTAGCGCCACCGGGGAGCTGTTTTTT
-,-,TRBJ2-1,TRBV7-9,CASTSGPTVYNEQFF,TGTGCCAGCACTTCGGGTCCGACGGTATACAATGAGCAGTTCTTC
-,TRBD1,TRBJ2-1,TRBV28,CASLPGTASNEQFF,TGTGCCAGCCTTCCCGGGACAGCCTCCAATGAGCAGTTCTTC
-,TRBD1,TRBJ1-2,TRBV28,CASSTQGVDGYTF,TGTGCCAGCAGTACACAGGGGGTAGATGGCTACACCTTC
once,TRBD2,TRBJ2-7,TRBV5-1,CASSSSGRSDEQYF,TGCGCCAGCAGCTCTAGCGGGAGGTCCGACGAGCAGTACTTC
-,-,TRBJ1-5,TRBV28,CASSRTDIWRPQHF,TGTGCCAGCAGCCGGACGGACATATGGCGGCCCCAGCATTTT
-,TRBD2,TRBJ2-7,TRBV4-1,CVSSQGTRSPYEQYF,TGCGTCAGCAGCCAAGGGACTAGGAGCCCCTACGAGCAGTACTTC
-,TRBD2,TRBJ2-7,TRBV27,CASIDLETSGQYF,TGTGCCAGCATAGATCTCGAGACTAGCGGGCAGTACTTC
few,TRBD1,TRBJ1-2,TRBV7-9,CASSFRGKSYGYTF,TGTGCCAGCAGCTTCAGGGGGAAGTCCTATGGCTACACCTTC
-,-,TRBJ1-6,TRBV5-6,CASSSWAGTNSPLHF,TGTGCCAGCAGCTCCTGGGCGGGTACTAATTCACCCCTCCACTTT